The source of this T cell receptor (beta chain) is a study of T cell responses to AZD1222 COVID-19 vaccine. Some clones are missing from TCRdb's copy, which holds only in-frame ones; the method was immunoSEQ multiplex PCR. The table lists 180,000 or so clones, roughly 92% of them singletons. Broader study findings: The span of vaccine-associated CD4 TCRs extended across spike, with dominance at 160-218 and 743-854.

The CDR3 loop spans 15 amino acids. Trimming took 5 bases from V and 7 from J; bases not matched to a gene: 13. Germline V CDR1 and CDR2: MNHEY, SMNVEV (reference sequence). Points on this clone: What it binds is unknown.

The specimen was peripheral blood, collected on day 0 of AZD1222 vaccination. This sequence was found in an adult in good health. The chain combines TRBV27 with TRBJ1-2; 7 bases agree with TRBD1. The CDR3 sequence is CASSARRQGRRGYTF. In nucleotides, the CDR3 is TGTGCCAGCAGTGCGCGACGACAGGGCCGCCGTGGCTACACCTTC.